Each of the 4 T cell receptor beta chains below was sequenced from the same sample in a study of blood T cell repertoires in COVID-19 (dated by TCRdb to 2020 to 2021). Receptor libraries were prepared by the immunoSEQ multiplex PCR assay. TCRdb carries this immuneACCESS record with in-frame sequences only. Its versions omit some clonotypes, under half of them owing to an unresolved V gene in the studies checked, with the rest unexplained. The sample table contains around 140,000 clones; only one count was recorded for 85% to 90% of them. The biggest ten clones account for roughly an eighth of the sample. The sequencing sample was made of peripheral blood. The receptors were sampled from a man aged 18-30 years with COVID-19, enrolled during active disease.

This sequence joins TRBV27 and TRBJ2-5, with TRBD2 matching over 10 bases. Germline values: CDR1 MNHEY, CDR2 SMNVEV (reference sequence). The V segment lost 3 bases and the J segment 5 bases; nucleotides outside the gene matches: 6. The CDR3 extends over 15 amino acids. The CDR3 is CASSFGLAGVETQYF. The DNA of the CDR3 is TGTGCCAGCAGTTTTGGGCTAGCGGGAGTTGAGACCCAGTACTTC.

The CDR3 reads CASRPDRANSPLHF. The DNA for the CDR3 is TGTGCCAGCAGGCCCGACAGGGCTAATTCACCCCTCCACTTT. J is TRBJ1-6 and V is TRBV6-8; 7 bases fit TRBD1. Per the germline V gene, CDR1 is MNHGY and CDR2 is SAAAGT. Unmatched junction bases numbered 5, after V lost 6 bases and J lost 6 bases. This CDR3 contains 14 residues.

The V and J genes are TRBV14 and TRBJ1-2; 7 bases align to TRBD1. V lost 0 bases, J lost 2 bases, and 9 bases stayed unmatched. Germline assignment: CDR1 SGHDN and CDR2 FVKESK. The CDR3 is 17 residues long. This CDR3 is CASSQDQVGRGNYGYTF. As DNA, the CDR3 is TGTGCCAGCAGCCAAGATCAGGTGGGCAGGGGGAACTATGGCTACACCTTC.

J is TRBJ1-2 and V is TRBV5-1; 12 positions agree with TRBD1. CDR1 and CDR2 (germline): SGHRS, YFSETQ. With V trimmed by 5 bases and J by 3 bases, 8 bases remained unmatched. The CDR3 consists of 16 residues. In DNA form, the CDR3 reads TGCGCCAGCAGTCCGGGACAGGGGGCGCCGGACTATGGCTACACCTTC. Residues: CASSPGQGAPDYGYTF. The full variable domain, completed using reference TRBV5-1 and TRBJ1-2, is KAGVTQTPRYLIKTRGQQVTLSCSPISGHRSVSWYQQTPGQGLQFLFEYFSETQRNKGNFPGRFSGRQFSNSRSEMNVSTLELGDSALYLCASSPGQGAPDYGYTFGSGTRLTVV.